Here is one T cell receptor (beta chain) with its context. This entry belongs to a study of OX40 agonist ivuxolimab in advanced cancers. Libraries were prepared by immunoSEQ multiplex PCR; TCRdb keeps only in-frame clonotypes and omits some of them. The sample contains 40,000 to 50,000 clones, roughly 90% of which appear only once. CDR1 is MNHNY and CDR2 is SVGAGI in the germline V gene (reference sequence). Trimming cost V 4 bases and J 9 bases; bases outside gene matches: 3. The CDR3 extends over 13 amino acids. This specimen was CD4+ or CD8+ T cells sorted from blood, taken in a trial of the OX40 agonist ivuxolimab. The TCR sequence derives from an adult with an advanced solid tumor such as melanoma, head and neck, liver or kidney cancer. The chain uses TRBV6-6 and TRBJ1-1, with 12 bases lining up with TRBD1. The CDR3: CASSFRDRGQAFF. The CDR3 region has the DNA TGTGCCAGCAGTTTCCGGGACAGGGGGCAAGCTTTCTTT.